The T cell receptor beta chain described here comes from a study of T cells after yellow fever vaccination. V lost 6 bases to trimming and J lost 7 bases, with 13 bases between them. Germline assignment: CDR1 DFQATT and CDR2 SNEGSKA (reference sequence). This CDR3 has 13 amino acids. Using its own MiXCR run on the 5' RACE reads, TCRdb lists one record per CDR3 protein. The repertoire holds about 300,000 distinct CDR3 sequences, with 7.5% to 9.5% as singletons. The sample was CD4+ T cells sorted from PBMCs, taken 5 days after the yellow fever booster vaccination. This sequence originates from a man younger than 30 who received the YFV17D yellow fever vaccine. The chain links TRBV20-1 to TRBJ1-6; D remains unclear. Here the CDR3 DNA reads TGCAGTGCCTTGTCGCAGGTGAATTCACCCCTCCACTTT. It yields the protein CSALSQVNSPLHF.